The clone carrying this TCR beta chain has a handful of counts. The antigen is unknown. The entry originates in a study of identical twins. Deletions cut 5 bases from V and 4 bases from J, with 9 bases between. The CDR3 runs to 13 residues. Germline V gene sequence: CDR1 MNHEY, CDR2 SVGAGI. Notes on the study in general: Weaker excess sharing between twins was seen in beta out-of-frame sequences. Cord blood's abundant beta clonotypes had fewer insertions, unlike memory repertoires. Compared with unrelated sharing, twin-shared out-of-frame alpha sequences had more low-probability sequences.

Template switching added a universal primer site, and cDNA bore unique molecular identifiers. TCRdb independently ran MiXCR on the 5' RACE reads; one entry per CDR3 protein. The table has approximately 410,000 distinct CDR3 sequences, about 18% seen once. The TCR comes from a man aged 45-65 years in good health. J is TRBJ2-1 and V is TRBV6-5; D is possibly TRBD1 (6 bases). The sequenced sample was naive T cells sorted from blood. CDR3: CASSNRVYNEQFF. DNA for the CDR3: TGTGCCAGCAGTAACAGGGTTTACAATGAGCAGTTCTTC.